These 23 T cell receptor beta chains were sequenced from one sample in a study of CD4 T cells in relation to SARS-CoV-2 and coronaviruses. For these receptors, no antigen is known. Assay used: immunoSEQ multiplex PCR; TCRdb lists only in-frame clones, some missing. The sample shows about 36,000 clones, 77% of them seen only once. Sequencing was carried out using memory CD4+ T cells from PBMCs, cultured in vitro. These receptor sequences come from an adult with COVID-19.

In its sample, this clone was seen a few times. The chain uses TRBV5-6 and TRBJ1-1, with no clear D. The CDR3 is made up of 15 amino acids. Deletions cut 2 bases from V and 1 base from J, with 12 bases between. The germline V gene encodes CDR1 SGHDT and CDR2 YYEEEE. CDR3 bases: TGTGCCAGCAGCTTTTTTGGGGAGGGGAACACTGAAGCTTTCTTT. Translating it yields CASSFFGEGNTEAFF.

The chain combines TRBV10-3 with TRBJ1-1, with no clear D. This CDR3 contains 14 residues. V was cut by 10 bases and J by 4 bases, with 19 bases left in between. Germline CDR1 is ENHRY and CDR2 is SYGVKD. The CDR3 nucleotides read TGTGCCACAACAATTGGGCAGTTGGGCACTGAAGCTTTCTTT. This encodes CATTIGQLGTEAFF.

This clone ranks as medium-sized. This chain links TRBV7-2 with TRBJ2-3; no reliable D call. V was clipped by 2 bases and J by 3 bases, with 0 bases between them. This CDR3 spans 11 amino acids. Per the germline V gene, CDR1 is SGHTA and CDR2 is FQGNSA. The CDR3 region is CASSLTDTQYF. In nucleotides, the CDR3 is TGTGCCAGCAGCTTAACAGATACGCAGTATTTT. Together with reference TRBV7-2 and TRBJ2-3, the CDR3 gives the full variable domain: GAGVSQSPSNKVTEKGKDVELRCDPISGHTALYWYRQSLGQGLEFLIYFQGNSAPDKSGLPSDRFSAERTGGSVSTLTIQRTQQEDSAVYLCASSLTDTQYFGPGTRLTVL.

The chain combines TRBV9 with TRBJ2-7; 7 nucleotides match TRBD2. Looked up from germline, CDR1 is SGDLS and CDR2 is YYNGEE. After removal of 0 bases from V and 4 bases from J, the junction contained 13 bases not matched to a gene. The CDR3 length is 17 residues. CDR3 region: CASSVGPAGGSRYEQYF. The CDR3 region has the DNA TGTGCCAGCAGCGTAGGCCCCGCGGGCGGGAGTAGGTACGAGCAGTACTTC.

The chain is built from TRBV3-1 (or the pseudogene TRBV3-2) and TRBJ2-3; perhaps TRBD1 as D (6 bases). Germline V gene lookup returns CDR1 LGHDT and CDR2 YNNKEL (reference sequence). The V end lost 4 bases, the J end lost 4 bases, and 12 bases lay between the germline ends. The CDR3 length is 14 residues. This chain's CDR3 is CASSPQGFSDTQYF. The CDR3 DNA is TGTGCCAGCAGCCCACAGGGTTTCTCAGATACGCAGTATTTT.

This chain links TRBV27 with TRBJ2-5; the D is unclear. The V end lost 2 bases, the J end lost 1 base, and 5 bases lay between the germline ends. The CDR3 is made up of 13 amino acids. CDR1 MNHEY and CDR2 SMNVEV come from the germline V gene (reference sequence). The CDR3 loop is CASSLGFQETQYF. As DNA, the CDR3 is TGTGCCAGCAGTTTAGGGTTCCAAGAGACCCAGTACTTC.

The chain carries TRBV6-5 and TRBJ2-2; TRBD1 is a possible D gene (6 bases). V lost 7 bases and J 4 bases, leaving 13 bases between the germline ends. This CDR3 contains 14 residues. Germline V gene sequence: CDR1 MNHEY, CDR2 SVGAGI. The CDR3 protein is CASKTDRPTGELFF. In DNA form, the CDR3 reads TGTGCCAGCAAAACGGACAGACCCACCGGGGAGCTGTTTTTT.

The chain joins TRBV12-5 to TRBJ2-1, with TRBD2 matching 7 bases. Germline-derived CDR1 and CDR2 are LGHNT and FRNRAP. The CDR3 contains 16 residues. V lost 0 bases and J lost 5; bases outside the gene matches: 7. The CDR3 is CASGLVVRGSHNEQFF. The CDR3 bases are TGTGCTAGTGGTTTGGTTGTCCGCGGGAGCCACAATGAGCAGTTCTTC.

This clone was seen only a few times. V is TRBV28 and J is TRBJ2-6; TRBD2 matches at 8 bases. V trimming: 5 bases; J trimming: 2 bases; junction bases outside the gene matches: 2. This CDR3 comprises 15 residues. Germline CDR1 is MDHEN and CDR2 is SYDVKM. The CDR3 here is CASSRGGTGANVLTF. The CDR3 DNA sequence: TGTGCCAGCAGTCGGGGGGGGACTGGGGCCAACGTCCTGACTTTC.

The chain uses TRBV5-1 and TRBJ2-5; 8 bases are a match to TRBD2. The CDR3 spans 16 residues. Trimming took 3 bases from V and 5 from J; bases not matched to a gene: 12. The germline V gene encodes CDR1 SGHRS and CDR2 YFSETQ. CDR3 sequence reads: CASSSTGRASGETQYF. For the CDR3, the DNA is TGCGCCAGCAGCTCTACCGGGAGGGCCTCTGGGGAGACCCAGTACTTC.

The chain combines TRBV7-9 with TRBJ1-2, with a tentative D call TRBD1 (5 bases). CDR1 and CDR2 (germline): SEHNR, FQNEAQ (reference sequence). The CDR3 runs to 15 residues. Trimming removed 1 base from V and 4 bases from J, with 13 bases in between. CDR3 DNA sequence: TGTGCCAGCAGCTTAGGAAGCAGGGTCAGCTATGGCTACACCTTC. Protein sequence: CASSLGSRVSYGYTF.

This chain uses TRBV24-1 with TRBJ2-5; 10 nucleotides line up with TRBD1. From germline, CDR1 is KGHDR and CDR2 SFDVKD. The CDR3 sequence is 13 residues long. J was trimmed by 5 bases and V by 10 bases; bases with no gene match: 6. The CDR3 nucleotides are TGTGCCACGGGGACAGGGGCTAGGGAGACCCAGTACTTC. As protein: CATGTGARETQYF.

V and J are TRBV6-9 and TRBJ2-7; D is undetermined. The germline gives CDR1 MNHGY, CDR2 SVAAGI. The CDR3 spans 16 residues. The V end lost 5 bases, the J end lost 0 bases, and 17 bases lay between the germline ends. The CDR3 reads CASSSPDHWRSYEQYF. The CDR3 DNA reads as TGTGCCAGCAGTAGCCCGGATCACTGGCGCTCCTACGAGCAGTACTTC.

This rearrangement joins TRBV12-3 or TRBV12-4 to TRBJ1-6, with D uncertain. V was pared by 5 bases and J by 7 bases, with 9 bases between. The CDR3 extends over 13 amino acids. In DNA form, the CDR3 reads TGTGCCAGCAGTCCCCCTGGAAATTCACCCCTCCACTTT. It codes for CASSPPGNSPLHF.

The CDR3 bases are TGCGCCAGCACTGATTGGCGAACCCCAGATACGCAGTATTTT. It is translated as CASTDWRTPDTQYF. The chain joins TRBV4-1 to TRBJ2-3; D unclear. The CDR3 totals 14 residues. CDR1 MGHRA and CDR2 YSYEKL come from the germline V gene. The V gene lost 7 bases and the J gene lost 4 bases, with 15 bases spanning the gap.

The chain links TRBV19 to TRBJ1-5; maybe TRBD1 (5 bases). Per germline, CDR1 LNHDA and CDR2 SQIVND (reference sequence). The V end was cut by 3 bases, the J end by 4 bases, with 16 bases between. This CDR3 comprises 16 residues. CDR3 sequence: CASSIIGAGRNQPQHF. The CDR3 bases are TGTGCCAGTAGTATTATCGGGGCAGGGAGGAATCAGCCCCAGCATTTT.

In its sample, this clone was seen a few times. The chain combines TRBV7-8 with TRBJ2-5, with 12 bases that match TRBD2. This CDR3 comprises 15 residues. V lost 5 bases to trimming and J lost 5 bases; unmatched junction nucleotides: 6. The germline V gene has CDR1 SGHVS and CDR2 FQNEAQ. The CDR3 DNA follows: TGTGCCAGCAGCGTGACTAGCGGGAGTTGGGAGACCCAGTACTTC. This gives the protein CASSVTSGSWETQYF.

Relative to its sample, this clone is medium-sized (0.01 to 0.1%). The chain links TRBV6-5 to TRBJ1-6; D may be TRBD1 (6 bases). The V and J ends lost 6 bases and 5 bases respectively, with 14 bases between them. Germline lookup yields CDR1 MNHEY and CDR2 SVGAGI. There are 15 residues in the CDR3. CDR3 bases: TGTGCCAGCAGCCCCGGGGGCTACAATAATTCACCCCTCCACTTT. It codes for CASSPGGYNNSPLHF.

The V and J genes are TRBV28 and TRBJ2-2, with D maybe TRBD1 (6 bases). V was clipped by 7 bases and J by 5 bases, with 14 bases between them. Germline values: CDR1 MDHEN, CDR2 SYDVKM. This CDR3 region has 14 residues. The CDR3 loop reads CASTPGVQTGELFF. The DNA for the CDR3 is TGTGCCAGCACCCCAGGGGTTCAGACCGGGGAGCTGTTTTTT.

The chain carries TRBV6-4 and TRBJ2-2; D not certain. The CDR3 loop spans 13 amino acids. Germline CDR1 MRHNA, CDR2 SNTAGT. The ends were cut back, 0 bases at V and 3 bases at J, with 2 bases in the middle. CDR3 DNA: TGTGCCAGCAGTGACTCCGACACCGGGGAGCTGTTTTTT. It is translated as CASSDSDTGELFF.

This chain connects TRBV5-5 to TRBJ2-7; TRBD1 agrees at 7 bases. Germline loops: CDR1 SGHKS, CDR2 YYEKEE (reference sequence). Trimming took 0 bases from V and 3 from J; bases not matched to a gene: 6. The CDR3 is 15 residues long. The CDR3 loop reads CASSLGLGTDYEQYF. CDR3 nucleotide sequence: TGTGCCAGCAGCTTGGGTTTAGGGACAGACTACGAGCAGTACTTC. The full variable domain, with the rest looked up from reference TRBV5-5 and TRBJ2-7, is DAGVTQSPTHLIKTRGQQVTLRCSPISGHKSVSWYQQVLGQGPQFIFQYYEKEERGRGNFPDRFSARQFPNYSSELNVNALLLGDSALYLCASSLGLGTDYEQYFGPGTRLTVT.

This clone was seen only a few times. V is TRBV5-8 and J is TRBJ1-4; tentatively, D is TRBD1 (5 bases). V was cut by 1 base and J by 0 bases, with 13 bases left in between. Germline values: CDR1 SGHTS, CDR2 YDEGEE. The CDR3 length is 17 residues. CDR3 sequence reads: CASSLWGDGATNEKLFF. The CDR3, as DNA: TGTGCCAGCAGCTTGTGGGGGGACGGCGCAACTAATGAAAAACTGTTTTTT.

The rearrangement uses TRBV7-9 and TRBJ1-4; no clear D gene. Germline-derived CDR1 and CDR2 are SEHNR and FQNEAQ (reference sequence). The CDR3 sequence is 15 residues long. Trimming took off 1 base at V and 0 bases at J, with 6 bases between the two ends. CDR3 region: CASSLGAATNEKLFF. CDR3 nucleotides: TGTGCCAGCAGCTTAGGGGCAGCAACTAATGAAAAACTGTTTTTT.